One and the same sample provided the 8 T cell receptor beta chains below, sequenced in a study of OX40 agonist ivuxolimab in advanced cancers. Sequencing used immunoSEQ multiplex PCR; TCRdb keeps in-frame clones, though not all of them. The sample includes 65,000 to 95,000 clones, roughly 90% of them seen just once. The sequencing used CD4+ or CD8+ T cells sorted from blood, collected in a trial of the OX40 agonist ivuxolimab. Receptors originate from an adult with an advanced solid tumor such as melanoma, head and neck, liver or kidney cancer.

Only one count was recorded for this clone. The CDR3 here is CATRAGMNTEAFF. The CDR3 region has the DNA TGTGCCACTAGGGCAGGGATGAACACTGAAGCTTTCTTT. The chain links TRBV19 to TRBJ1-1, with D tentatively TRBD1 (5 bases). Germline assignment: CDR1 LNHDA and CDR2 SQIVND (reference sequence). This CDR3 has 13 residues. The germline V and J ends were trimmed by 10 bases and 0 bases, with 12 bases remaining between them.

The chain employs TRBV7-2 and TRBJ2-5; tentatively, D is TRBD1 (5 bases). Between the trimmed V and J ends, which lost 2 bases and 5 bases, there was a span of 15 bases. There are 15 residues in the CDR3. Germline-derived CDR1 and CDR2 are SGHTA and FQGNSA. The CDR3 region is CASSLIDSSGETQYF. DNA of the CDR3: TGTGCCAGCAGCTTAATAGACAGCTCTGGGGAGACCCAGTACTTC.

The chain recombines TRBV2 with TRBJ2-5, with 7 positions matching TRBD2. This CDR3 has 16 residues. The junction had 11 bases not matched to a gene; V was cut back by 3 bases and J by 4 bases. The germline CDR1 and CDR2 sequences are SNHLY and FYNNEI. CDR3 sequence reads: CASSDGRTPTGETQYF. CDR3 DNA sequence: TGTGCCAGCAGTGACGGGAGGACACCGACGGGAGAGACCCAGTACTTC.

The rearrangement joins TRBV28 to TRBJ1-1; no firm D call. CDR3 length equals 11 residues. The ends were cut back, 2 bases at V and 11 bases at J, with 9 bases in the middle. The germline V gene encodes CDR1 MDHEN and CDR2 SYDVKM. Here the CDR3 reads CASSLPERAFF. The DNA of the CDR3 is TGTGCCAGCAGTTTACCCGAAAGGGCTTTCTTT.

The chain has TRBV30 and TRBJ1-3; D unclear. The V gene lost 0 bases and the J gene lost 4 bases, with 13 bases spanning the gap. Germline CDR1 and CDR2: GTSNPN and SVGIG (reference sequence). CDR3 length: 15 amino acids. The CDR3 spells CAWSVRLDWGNTIYF. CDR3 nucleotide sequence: TGTGCCTGGAGTGTAAGGCTTGATTGGGGAAACACCATATATTTT.

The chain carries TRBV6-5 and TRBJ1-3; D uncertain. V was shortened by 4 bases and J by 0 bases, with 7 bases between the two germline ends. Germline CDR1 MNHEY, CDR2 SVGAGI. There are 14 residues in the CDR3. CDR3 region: CASSFPASGNTIYF. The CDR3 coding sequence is TGTGCCAGCAGTTTCCCGGCCTCTGGAAACACCATATATTTT.

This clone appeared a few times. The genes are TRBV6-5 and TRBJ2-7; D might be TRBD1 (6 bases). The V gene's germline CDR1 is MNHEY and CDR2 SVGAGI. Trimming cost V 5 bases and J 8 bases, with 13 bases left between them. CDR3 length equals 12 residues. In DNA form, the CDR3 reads TGTGCCAGCAGTAACCCGACAGGCCAGCAGTACTTC. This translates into CASSNPTGQQYF.

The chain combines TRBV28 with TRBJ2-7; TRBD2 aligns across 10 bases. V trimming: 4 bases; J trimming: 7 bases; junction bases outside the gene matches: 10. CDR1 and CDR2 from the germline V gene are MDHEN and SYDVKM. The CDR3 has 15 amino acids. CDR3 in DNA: TGTGCCAGCAGTTCTGAAGCGGGAGGGCCAAAAGAGCAGTACTTC. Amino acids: CASSSEAGGPKEQYF. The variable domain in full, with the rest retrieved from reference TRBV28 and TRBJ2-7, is DVKVTQSSRYLVKRTGEKVFLECVQDMDHENMFWYRQDPGLGLRLIYFSYDVKMKEKGDIPEGYSVSREKKERFSLILESASTNQTSMYLCASSSEAGGPKEQYFGPGTRLTVT.